These 26 T cell receptor beta chains share one sample of origin, sequenced in a study of tumor-infiltrating lymphocytes in primary liver carcinoma. Researchers drew blood RNA from unsorted whole blood and extracted germline DNA as well. Researchers generated TCR beta cDNA from about 460 ng of total RNA, relying on a constant-region primer. ARM-PCR was slightly modified, and three nested multiplex PCR rounds with it gave rise to the TCR beta libraries. Primers for the first two PCR rounds were TRBV1-TRBV30 forward primers and a C-beta reverse primer (about 11 cycles per round). TCRdb reanalysed the multiplex PCR reads using MiXCR and keeps one entry per CDR3 protein. Among about 330,000 distinct CDR3 sequences listed, less than 75% were seen once. The sequenced material came from peripheral blood. The receptors were sampled from a middle-aged man with primary liver carcinoma and hepatitis B virus infection.

The chain couples TRBV5-1 to TRBJ2-1; 7 nucleotides agree with TRBD1. V shed 6 bases, J shed 0 bases, and the junction held 9 bases outside the gene matches. The germline V gene encodes CDR1 SGHRS and CDR2 YFSETQ. The CDR3 is made up of 16 amino acids. CDR3 sequence: CASIPTRQGSYNEQFF. CDR3 DNA: TGCGCCAGCATCCCAACCCGACAGGGCTCCTACAATGAGCAGTTCTTC.

Regarding this clonotype: This clone may be a read error of a much larger clone one base away. The rearrangement joins TRBV5-5 to TRBJ2-5; maybe TRBD1 (6 bases). The germline V gene encodes CDR1 SGHKS and CDR2 YYEKEE (reference sequence). The CDR3 is 14 residues long. The CDR3 nucleotides are TGTGCCAGCAGCTTCCGGCAGGGACAAGAGGCCCAGTACTTC. Encoded protein: CASSFRQGQEAQYF.

There are many counts of this clonotype. The chain recombines TRBV29-1 with TRBJ2-7; TRBD2 aligns across 8 bases. The CDR3 is made up of 14 amino acids. The germline CDR1 and CDR2 sequences are SQVTM and ANQGSEA. J lost 3 bases, V lost 5 bases, and 9 bases had no gene match. The CDR3 region has the DNA TGCAGCGTTATAGGGGCGGGAGGAGGCTACGAGCAGTACTTC. The encoded protein is CSVIGAGGGYEQYF.

The table lists this clonotype with a few counts. The rearrangement uses TRBV12-3 or TRBV12-4 and TRBJ2-1, with 7 bases that match TRBD2. The CDR3 is 14 residues long. Trimming removed 7 bases from V and 1 base from J; junction bases left unmatched: 4. CDR3 in amino acids: CASTPAGSYNEQFF. CDR3 in DNA: TGTGCCAGCACCCCAGCGGGATCCTACAATGAGCAGTTCTTC.

The V and J genes are TRBV4-2 and TRBJ2-1, with 8 nucleotides matching TRBD2. Unmatched junction bases numbered 14, after V lost 0 bases and J lost 7 bases. Germline V gene lookup returns CDR1 LGHNA and CDR2 YNFKEQ. This CDR3 comprises 18 residues. In nucleotides, the CDR3 is TGTGCCAGCAGCCAAGATCTTCCAGGGACTAGTTTGTTGAATGAGCAGTTCTTC. Its translation is CASSQDLPGTSLLNEQFF.

This clonotype has at least ten counts. This sequence joins TRBV11-2 and TRBJ2-1, with 15 nucleotides matching TRBD2. The J segment lost 5 bases and the V segment lost 4 bases, leaving 3 bases of the junction unmatched. The CDR3 totals 16 residues. The germline CDR1 and CDR2 sequences are SGHAT and FQNNGV. In nucleotides, the CDR3 is TGTGCCAGCAGCTATCGGACTAGCGGGAGGGACAATGAGCAGTTCTTC. This encodes CASSYRTSGRDNEQFF.

In the case of this clonotype: A read error may be the cause here, since a much bigger clone is one base away. The chain combines TRBV6-5 with TRBJ2-2, with D unclear. The CDR3 runs to 14 residues. Germline V gene data show CDR1 as MNHEY and CDR2 as SVGAGI. Trimming took off 5 bases at V and 0 bases at J, with 7 bases between the two ends. Written as DNA, the CDR3 is TGTGCCAGCAGTATGGGGTCGAACACCGGGGAGCTGTTTTTT. Translating gives CASSMGSNTGELFF.

On this clonotype: It may be a read error: a sequence one base away is much more abundant. The chain combines TRBV4-2 with TRBJ1-5, with a weak D call TRBD1 (6 bases). V lost 1 base and J 7 bases, leaving 20 bases between the germline ends. Germline lookup yields CDR1 LGHNA and CDR2 YNFKEQ. This CDR3 spans 17 amino acids. The CDR3 is CASSQVRGGEGDQPQHF. CDR3 coding DNA: TGTGCCAGCAGCCAAGTTCGAGGGGGGGAGGGGGACCAGCCCCAGCATTTT.

This chain links TRBV11-2 with TRBJ2-7, with 7 bases that match TRBD1. The germline gives CDR1 SGHAT, CDR2 FQNNGV. CDR3 length: 15 amino acids. With V trimmed by 9 bases and J by 8 bases, 19 bases remained unmatched. The CDR3 DNA follows: TGTGCCAGTCGCTACTTAGGATCACAGGGGAACAAGCAGTACTTC. Residues: CASRYLGSQGNKQYF.

With respect to this clonotype: Compared with germline, one end of the junction differs, possibly owing to a read error. The chain couples TRBV11-2 to TRBJ2-1; 7 nucleotides line up with TRBD1. The germline gives CDR1 SGHAT, CDR2 FQNNGV. The CDR3 loop spans 15 amino acids. In DNA form, the CDR3 reads TGTGCCAACGGCACCCGACAGGGACGATTTAATGAGCAGTCCTTC. This encodes CANGTRQGRFNEQSF.

The chain recombines TRBV6-2 or TRBV6-3 with TRBJ1-3; the match to TRBD1 covers 7 bases. The J segment lost 3 bases and the V segment lost 5 bases, leaving 13 bases of the junction unmatched. The germline gives CDR1 MNHEY, CDR2 SVGEGT. The CDR3 is 17 residues long. The CDR3 loop is CASSDPTDRVGGNTIYF. The DNA of the CDR3 is TGTGCCAGCAGTGACCCGACCGACAGGGTCGGTGGAAACACCATATATTTT.

Details on this clonotype: Being one base from a much bigger clone, this may be a read error. V and J are TRBV10-2 and TRBJ2-1; no definite D call. Germline loops: CDR1 WSHSY, CDR2 SAAADI. The CDR3 runs to 11 residues. Trimming stripped 9 bases from V and 6 bases from J, with 9 bases between. The CDR3 DNA sequence: TGCGCCAGTCCAGAACTCAATGAGCAGTTCTTC. The encoded protein is CASPELNEQFF.

As to this clonotype: The CDR3 ends on some other residue instead of the conserved phenylalanine or tryptophan, so this is likely a read error. The chain has TRBV11-2 and TRBJ1-2, with D perhaps TRBD1 (6 bases). The germline CDR1 and CDR2 sequences are SGHAT and FQNNGV. Between the trimmed V and J ends, which lost 2 bases and 5 bases, there was a span of 12 bases. This CDR3 is built from 14 residues. The CDR3 DNA reads as TGTGCCAGCAGCTTAAATGGGGGCCGATATGGCTACACCCTC. This translates into CASSLNGGRYGYTL.

A word on this clonotype: The junction departs from germline at one end; a sequencing error may be responsible. The chain links TRBV29-1 to TRBJ2-1; 8 bases are shared with TRBD2. Germline V gene lookup returns CDR1 SQVTM and CDR2 ANQGSEA. CDR3 length: 15 residues. The CDR3 nucleotides read TGCAGCATTGGACTAACGGGAGGGTTCTACAATGAGCAGCTCTTC. Translated, it gives CSIGLTGGFYNEQLF.

Concerning this clonotype: One end of the junction fails to match germline, which may point to a read error. J is TRBJ2-7 and V is TRBV6-5; D may match TRBD1 or TRBD2 (5 bases each). This CDR3 is 15 amino acids long. Germline assignment: CDR1 MNHEY and CDR2 SVGAGI. The CDR3: CARSYSGDGFYGQYF. The CDR3 DNA reads as TGTGCCCGCAGTTACTCTGGGGACGGATTCTACGGGCAGTACTTC.

For this clonotype: With a much larger clone just one base away, this may be a read error. The chain joins TRBV6-5 to TRBJ2-3, with D perhaps matching TRBD2 (5 bases). Trimming left V 5 bases short and J 1 base short, with 7 bases between. Germline CDR1 and CDR2: MNHEY and SVGAGI. The CDR3 is 13 amino acids. The CDR3 coding sequence is TGTGCCAGCAGTCGGACTGGCACAGATACGCAGTATTTT. Amino acid sequence: CASSRTGTDTQYF.

As regards this clonotype: A read error may be the cause here, since a much bigger clone is one base away. The chain carries TRBV6-5 and TRBJ2-7, with D perhaps TRBD2 (5 bases). The CDR3 totals 13 residues. Between the trimmed V and J ends, which lost 8 bases and 2 bases, there was a span of 13 bases. Germline assignment: CDR1 MNHEY and CDR2 SVGAGI. For the CDR3, the DNA is TGTGCCAGCTCTGAGGGCACCACCTACGAGCAGTACTTC. It is translated as CASSEGTTYEQYF.

This clonotype was found once. This may be a read error: a much more frequent sequence differs by one nucleotide. CDR3 DNA sequence: TGTGCCAGCAGTTCCCCGACAGTAGCCTACGAGCGGTACTTC. Amino acid sequence: CASSSPTVAYERYF. The chain joins TRBV6-6 to TRBJ2-7, with D tentatively TRBD1 (5 bases). Looked up from germline, CDR1 is MNHNY and CDR2 is SVGAGI (reference sequence). CDR3 size: 14 residues.

Notes on this clonotype: A much larger clone is a single base away; this may be a read error. The V gene is TRBV29-1, the J gene TRBJ1-2; TRBD1 matches 7 bases. Germline CDR1 is SQVTM and CDR2 is ANQGSEA. The CDR3 extends over 14 amino acids. CDR3 in DNA: TGCAACGTTGATGTGCAGGGGGTTAACTATGGCTACACCTTC. It is translated as CNVDVQGVNYGYTF. The whole variable domain, filled in from reference TRBV29-1 and TRBJ1-2, reads SAVISQKPSRDICQRGTSLTIQCQVDSQVTMMFWYRQQPGQSLTLIATANQGSEATYESGFVIDKFPISRPNLTFSTLTVSNMSPEDSSIYLCNVDVQGVNYGYTFGSGTRLTVV.

This clonotype was counted a single time. An end of the junction differs from the germline gene, which may be a read error. The CDR3 loop is CSVRTGGSYDERFF. The CDR3 DNA is TGCAGCGTTCGGACAGGGGGATCTTACGATGAGCGGTTCTTC. The chain carries TRBV29-1 and TRBJ2-1, with 10 bases matching TRBD1. CDR1 and CDR2 from the germline V gene are SQVTM and ANQGSEA. CDR3 length equals 14 residues.

This clonotype was picked up a small number of times. This chain joins TRBV12-3 or TRBV12-4 and TRBJ2-7; TRBD2 might be the D (5 bases). This CDR3 is built from 15 residues. V lost 2 bases, J lost 1 base, and 12 bases lay in between. In nucleotides, the CDR3 is TGTGCCAGCAGTTTAAATCGGGGAGTATCCTACGAGCAGTACTTC. This codes for CASSLNRGVSYEQYF.

In this sample, this clonotype turned up once. This clone may be a read error of a much larger clone one base away. This chain connects TRBV4-1 to TRBJ1-1; no clear D gene. V lost 0 bases and J 7 bases, leaving 15 bases between the germline ends. The CDR3 totals 15 residues. Germline CDR1 is MGHRA and CDR2 is YSYEKL. In nucleotides, the CDR3 is TGCGCCAGCAGCCAAGATCAGGCCCGTGGCATTGAAGCTTTCTTT. Translating gives CASSQDQARGIEAFF.

With respect to this clonotype: A read error may explain this, as a much larger clone is one base away. This sequence joins TRBV10-3 and TRBJ2-7, with 7 bases aligning to TRBD2. V trimming: 10 bases; J trimming: 4 bases; junction bases outside the gene matches: 10. The germline gives CDR1 ENHRY, CDR2 SYGVKD. CDR3 length: 13 residues. DNA for the CDR3: TGTGCCACCACCGGGAGCGGGGAATACGAGCAGTACTTC. This translates into CATTGSGEYEQYF.

This clonotype was counted between two and nine times. The germline gene is not matched at one end of the junction; a read error may be the cause. V is TRBV11-2 and J is TRBJ2-1; D ambiguous. Germline V gives CDR1 SGHAT, CDR2 FQNNGV. CDR3 size: 14 residues. The chain's CDR3 is CASSLVGKCNEQFF. The CDR3 nucleotides read TGTGCCAGCAGCTTAGTGGGAAAGTGCAATGAGCAGTTTTTC.

The table lists this clonotype with a few counts. The chain joins TRBV20-1 to TRBJ2-1; D gene ambiguous. The germline gives CDR1 DFQATT, CDR2 SNEGSKA (reference sequence). The CDR3 consists of 15 residues. V lost 0 bases, J lost 3 bases, and 12 bases lay in between. The CDR3 DNA follows: TGCAGTGCTAGAGATCGGTCAGGCGGCTACAATGAGCAGTTCTTC. Encoded protein: CSARDRSGGYNEQFF.

As regards this clonotype: A much larger clonotype is one base distant, so this may be a read error. The limits of the CDR3 on the DNA are not certain, so only TCRdb's listed CDR3 is given. The rearrangement joins TRBV29-1 to TRBJ2-2; the DNA was not compared with TRBD1, the D call given in the table. The germline CDR1 and CDR2 sequences are SQVTM and ANQGSEA. The CDR3 spans 13 amino acids, including both terminal residues. CDR3: CSVGQGNTGELSF.